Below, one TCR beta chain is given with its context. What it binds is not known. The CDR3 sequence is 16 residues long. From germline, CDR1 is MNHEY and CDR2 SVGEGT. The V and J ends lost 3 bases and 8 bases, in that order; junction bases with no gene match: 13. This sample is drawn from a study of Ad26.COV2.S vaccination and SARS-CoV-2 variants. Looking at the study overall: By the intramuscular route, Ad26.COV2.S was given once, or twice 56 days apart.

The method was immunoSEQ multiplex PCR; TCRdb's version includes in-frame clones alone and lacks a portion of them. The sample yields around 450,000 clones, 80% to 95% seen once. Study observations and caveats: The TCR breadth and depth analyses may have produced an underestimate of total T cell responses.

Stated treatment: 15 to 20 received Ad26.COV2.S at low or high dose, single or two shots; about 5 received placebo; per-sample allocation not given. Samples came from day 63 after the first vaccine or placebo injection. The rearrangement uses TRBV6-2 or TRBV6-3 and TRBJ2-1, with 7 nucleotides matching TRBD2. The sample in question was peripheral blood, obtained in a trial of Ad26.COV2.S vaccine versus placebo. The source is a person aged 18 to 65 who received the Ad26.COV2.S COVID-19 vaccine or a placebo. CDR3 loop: CASSYPTGSGNDEQFF. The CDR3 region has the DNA TGTGCCAGCAGTTATCCCACGGGGAGCGGGAACGATGAGCAGTTCTTC.